This T cell receptor (beta chain) was sequenced during a study of T-cell memory formation after mild COVID-19. The CDR3 loop spans 16 amino acids. The germline gives CDR1 SGDLS, CDR2 YYNGEE. V shed 0 bases and J shed 0 bases, with 10 bases lying between them. TCRdb re-called the 5' RACE reads through MiXCR, storing one row per CDR3 protein. The table lists roughly 560,000 distinct CDR3 sequences, roughly 22% of them singletons. This clonotype turned up a few times. Sequencing was performed on PBMCs or a T cell subset sorted from them (not recorded which). The clonotype was recovered from an adult woman who had mild COVID-19 (a few samples of this study predate the infection). Cell type and time point are not known. The chain links TRBV9 to TRBJ2-1, with D perhaps assigned TRBD1 or TRBD2 (5 bases each). For the CDR3, the DNA is TGTGCCAGCAGCGTAGGGGGACGGGGCTCCTACAATGAGCAGTTCTTC. The encoded protein is CASSVGGRGSYNEQFF. Filled out from reference TRBV9 and TRBJ2-1, the complete variable domain reads DSGVTQTPKHLITATGQRVTLRCSPRSGDLSVYWYQQSLDQGLQFLIQYYNGEERAKGNILERFSAQQFPDLHSELNLSSLELGDSALYFCASSVGGRGSYNEQFFGPGTRLTVL.